A single sample gave rise to the 32 T cell receptor beta chains below, sequenced in a study of T cells in localized non-small cell lung cancer. The method was immunoSEQ multiplex PCR; TCRdb's version includes in-frame clones alone and lacks a portion of them. Among roughly 30,000 clones listed, under 95% were seen once. Source: peripheral blood, taken before any cancer treatment. These receptors all come from a female donor over 55 with stage I lung adenocarcinoma.

The chain recombines TRBV28 with TRBJ2-1, with D tentatively TRBD1 (6 bases). V was shortened by 7 bases and J by 10 bases, with 20 bases between the two germline ends. The germline V gene has CDR1 MDHEN and CDR2 SYDVKM. This CDR3 is 14 amino acids long. CDR3 loop: CASNIGGGEGEQFF. CDR3 nucleotides: TGTGCCAGCAATATAGGGGGTGGGGAAGGGGAGCAGTTCTTC.

The CDR3 coding sequence is TGTGCCAGCAGCTCAGTGGGGGACAGGGGCTCCTACGAGCAGTACTTC. Its protein product is CASSSVGDRGSYEQYF. This chain connects TRBV7-9 to TRBJ2-7, with 10 bases that match TRBD1. J gave up 0 bases and V 4 bases, and 6 bases lay outside the gene matches. The germline V gene has CDR1 SEHNR and CDR2 FQNEAQ (reference sequence). CDR3 length: 16 residues.

The V and J genes are TRBV27 and TRBJ2-1; 11 bases align to TRBD2. Germline CDR1 and CDR2: MNHEY and SMNVEV (reference sequence). Germline trimming cut 7 bases from V and 7 bases from J; bases unmatched to any gene: 6. The CDR3 has 14 residues. The CDR3: CASTGLAGGNEQFF. CDR3 nucleotides: TGTGCCAGCACCGGGCTAGCGGGAGGAAATGAGCAGTTCTTC.

The V call is TRBV6-5, the J call TRBJ2-1, with 10 bases fitting TRBD2. Germline V gene lookup returns CDR1 MNHEY and CDR2 SVGAGI. Unmatched junction bases numbered 5, after V lost 0 bases and J lost 6 bases. The CDR3 totals 16 residues. CDR3 region: CASSYSRASGSNEQFF. CDR3 coding DNA: TGTGCCAGCAGTTACTCGAGAGCTAGCGGGAGCAATGAGCAGTTCTTC.

The gene calls are TRBV30 and TRBJ2-6; D unresolved. This CDR3 contains 14 residues. V was trimmed by 2 bases and J by 0 bases, leaving 5 bases between them. Germline V gene sequence: CDR1 GTSNPN, CDR2 SVGIG (reference sequence). The CDR3 spells CAWSMDSGANVLTF. The CDR3 bases are TGTGCCTGGAGTATGGACTCTGGGGCCAACGTCCTGACTTTC.

On this clone itself: The conserved final phenylalanine or tryptophan is absent from the CDR3, which likely points to a read error. This chain connects TRBV5-1 to TRBJ2-7; 9 bases match TRBD1. V was clipped by 4 bases and J by 1 base; unmatched bases: 6. Germline V gene data show CDR1 as SGHRS and CDR2 as YFSETQ. This CDR3 has 15 residues. For the CDR3, the DNA is TGCGCCAGCAGCAGCGGACAGGGGACTTCCTACGAGCAGTACCTC. Translating gives CASSSGQGTSYEQYL.

This clone was recorded only once. This chain joins TRBV27 and TRBJ2-3; 8 bases are shared with TRBD1. This CDR3 is 16 amino acids long. Germline V CDR1 and CDR2: MNHEY, SMNVEV (reference sequence). V shed 5 bases and J 1 base; nucleotides not matched to a gene: 8. The CDR3 reads CASSPGTGYRTDTQYF. In nucleotides, the CDR3 is TGTGCCAGCAGTCCAGGGACAGGTTACCGCACAGATACGCAGTATTTT.

The chain employs TRBV2 and TRBJ1-2; D might be TRBD1 (5 bases). The germline CDR1 and CDR2 sequences are SNHLY and FYNNEI. The CDR3 is 14 amino acids. The V gene lost 1 base and the J gene lost 4 bases, with 10 bases spanning the gap. The CDR3 here is CASSEGGFGYGYTF. The CDR3 region has the DNA TGTGCCAGCAGTGAAGGGGGCTTCGGCTATGGCTACACCTTC.

The V gene is TRBV27, the J gene TRBJ2-6; possible D gene TRBD1, 6 bases. Trimming cost V 5 bases and J 4 bases, with 9 bases left between them. The V gene's germline CDR1 is MNHEY and CDR2 SMNVEV (reference sequence). The CDR3 is made up of 14 amino acids. The CDR3 bases are TGTGCCAGCAGTCTAAGGGGGGGGGCCAACGTCCTGACTTTC. This encodes CASSLRGGANVLTF.

The chain has TRBV21-1 and TRBJ1-5. TRBV21-1 is noted as a pseudogene. The CDR3 length is 18 residues. The CDR3 region is CASSPRQRKLDSNQPQHF. CDR3 in DNA: TGTGCCAGCAGCCCCCGACAGCGGAAGTTAGATAGCAATCAGCCCCAGCATTTT.

The chain employs TRBV18 and TRBJ1-1; no clear D gene. CDR3 length: 14 residues. Germline V gene lookup returns CDR1 KGHSH and CDR2 LQKENI. Trimming shortened V by 5 bases and J by 1 base, and 11 bases separated the two germline ends. The CDR3 sequence is CASSAVSENTEAFF. The DNA of the CDR3 is TGTGCCAGCTCAGCAGTATCAGAGAACACTGAAGCTTTCTTT.

This clone was observed once. The chain combines TRBV28 with TRBJ2-7; 8 bases agree with TRBD1. The CDR3 contains 13 residues. The germline V gene encodes CDR1 MDHEN and CDR2 SYDVKM. V was clipped by 8 bases and J by 2 bases; unmatched bases: 5. The CDR3: CASLGQVTYEQYF. In nucleotides, the CDR3 is TGTGCCAGCTTGGGACAGGTAACCTACGAGCAGTACTTC.

The chain recombines TRBV5-6 with TRBJ1-5, with D perhaps TRBD1 (5 bases). The V gene's germline CDR1 is SGHDT and CDR2 YYEEEE. V gave up 0 bases and J gave up 5 bases, with 9 bases separating them. The CDR3 has 14 residues. The CDR3 DNA follows: TGTGCCAGCAGCTTGGGGGACGGAGATCAGCCCCAGCATTTT. Protein sequence: CASSLGDGDQPQHF. Supplemented by reference TRBV5-6 and TRBJ1-5, the full variable domain reads DAGVTQSPTHLIKTRGQQVTLRCSPKSGHDTVSWYQQALGQGPQFIFQYYEEEERQRGNFPDRFSGHQFPNYSSELNVNALLLGDSALYLCASSLGDGDQPQHFGDGTRLSIL.

The chain employs TRBV28 and TRBJ2-2, with a possible D match to TRBD2 (5 bases). Germline V lookup: CDR1 MDHEN, CDR2 SYDVKM. The CDR3 extends over 13 amino acids. Trimming removed 5 bases from V and 6 bases from J, with 10 bases in between. CDR3 in DNA: TGTGCCAGCAGTCTAGCTGGGGCCGGGGAGCTGTTTTTT. Its protein is CASSLAGAGELFF.

The V call is TRBV7-9, the J call TRBJ2-3, with TRBD2 as a possible D gene (6 bases). The CDR3 length is 13 residues. Trimming took 6 bases from V and 3 from J, leaving 10 bases between them. Germline V gene sequence: CDR1 SEHNR, CDR2 FQNEAQ (reference sequence). CDR3 sequence: CASSVGSTDTQYF. The CDR3 DNA reads as TGTGCCAGCAGTGTCGGGAGTACAGATACGCAGTATTTT.

The J gene is TRBJ1-2, the V gene TRBV6-5; TRBD1 aligns across 7 bases. CDR1 and CDR2 (germline): MNHEY, SVGAGI. This CDR3 contains 13 residues. J gave up 6 bases and V 5 bases, and 6 bases lay outside the gene matches. CDR3 in amino acids: CASSAHRGDGYTF. The CDR3 nucleotides read TGTGCCAGCAGTGCGCACAGGGGAGATGGCTACACCTTC.

This clone was seen a single time. This sequence joins TRBV2 and TRBJ2-7; D perhaps matches TRBD1 (5 bases). The CDR3 consists of 12 residues. Germline V gives CDR1 SNHLY, CDR2 FYNNEI. Trimming cost V 4 bases and J 3 bases, with 7 bases left between them. The CDR3 spells CASSGGRYEQYF. CDR3 nucleotide sequence: TGTGCCAGCAGTGGGGGCCGCTACGAGCAGTACTTC.

The chain couples TRBV7-3 to TRBJ2-3; D might be TRBD2 (5 bases). The V end was cut by 2 bases, the J end by 4 bases, with 16 bases between. In germline, CDR1 is SGHTA, CDR2 FQGTGA. This CDR3 contains 16 residues. CDR3 nucleotides: TGTGCCAGCAGCTTACTTGGTAGCCGGACTCCAGATACGCAGTATTTT. The encoded protein is CASSLLGSRTPDTQYF.

The rearrangement uses TRBV7-8 and TRBJ2-6; D is possibly TRBD2 (6 bases). This CDR3 has 15 amino acids. Germline V gene sequence: CDR1 SGHVS, CDR2 FQNEAQ. V lost 4 bases and J 2 bases, leaving 9 bases between the germline ends. DNA for the CDR3: TGTGCCAGCAGCTCCTCGGGAGCTGGGGCCAACGTCCTGACTTTC. It specifies CASSSSGAGANVLTF.

The rearrangement links TRBV4-1 to TRBJ1-2; 7 bases match TRBD1. There are 14 residues in the CDR3. Germline trimming cut 4 bases from V and 6 bases from J; bases unmatched to any gene: 8. The V gene's germline CDR1 is MGHRA and CDR2 YSYEKL. The CDR3 region has the DNA TGCGCCAGCAGCCCATCGACAGGGAGAGATGGCTACACCTTC. It yields the protein CASSPSTGRDGYTF.

The chain links TRBV11-2 to TRBJ2-3, with 9 bases that match TRBD2. The germline V gene has CDR1 SGHAT and CDR2 FQNNGV. This CDR3 region has 17 residues. V gave up 0 bases and J gave up 4 bases; unmatched junction bases: 8. The CDR3 region is CASSLDRSGGRADTQYF. The CDR3 DNA follows: TGTGCCAGCAGCTTAGATCGGAGCGGGGGGAGGGCAGATACGCAGTATTTT.

The chain couples TRBV10-3 to TRBJ1-2; D gene uncertain. The germline V gene encodes CDR1 ENHRY and CDR2 SYGVKD. This CDR3 contains 12 residues. The V end lost 8 bases, the J end lost 2 bases, and 9 bases lay between the germline ends. This CDR3 reads CAIFTDNYGYTF. The CDR3 region has the DNA TGTGCCATCTTCACCGACAACTATGGCTACACCTTC.

This rearrangement joins TRBV25-1 to TRBJ2-7; D perhaps matches TRBD1 (6 bases). Germline CDR1 MGHDK, CDR2 SYGVNS. The V end lost 3 bases, the J end lost 1 base, and 13 bases lay between the germline ends. The CDR3 totals 15 residues. The CDR3 nucleotides read TGTGCCAGCAGTGATCCCCGGGACATGTCCTACGAGCAGTACTTC. Translating it yields CASSDPRDMSYEQYF.

The CDR3 nucleotides are TGTGCCAGCAGCTTGGACAGGACTCATCAGCCCCAGCATTTT. The encoded protein is CASSLDRTHQPQHF. V gene TRBV5-5 combines with J gene TRBJ1-5; D perhaps matches TRBD1 (5 bases). The CDR3 runs 14 residues. The germline V gene has CDR1 SGHKS and CDR2 YYEKEE (reference sequence). Trimming took 0 bases from V and 5 from J, leaving 9 bases between them.

J is TRBJ1-4 and V is TRBV19; maybe TRBD1 (6 bases). This CDR3 comprises 16 residues. CDR1 is LNHDA and CDR2 is SQIVND in the germline V gene (reference sequence). Trimming removed 6 bases from V and 2 bases from J, with 16 bases in between. CDR3 DNA: TGTGCCAGTAGCCCGGAGGGGGACAATACTAATGAAAAACTGTTTTTT. Residues: CASSPEGDNTNEKLFF.

V gene TRBV19 combines with J gene TRBJ2-2; unclear D gene. The CDR3 covers 14 residues. Trimming stripped 3 bases from V and 6 bases from J, with 11 bases between. Germline V lookup: CDR1 LNHDA, CDR2 SQIVND (reference sequence). The CDR3 DNA sequence: TGTGCCAGTAGTATCCAGGCCCCGGCCGGGGAGCTGTTTTTT. Its translation: CASSIQAPAGELFF.

The J gene is TRBJ2-7, the V gene TRBV7-6, with D possibly being TRBD1 (5 bases). Germline CDR1 SGHVS, CDR2 FNYEAQ. There are 15 residues in the CDR3. Trimming stripped 5 bases from V and 5 bases from J, with 19 bases between. The CDR3 is CASSLIKGVANEQYF. The CDR3 DNA is TGTGCCAGCAGCCTGATTAAAGGGGTTGCCAACGAGCAGTACTTC.

This chain uses TRBV28 with TRBJ2-6; no clear D. V shed 7 bases and J shed 2 bases, with 9 bases lying between them. CDR3 size: 14 residues. CDR1 is MDHEN, CDR2 SYDVKM, per germline. The CDR3 DNA is TGTGCCAGCACCAAGAACCCTGGGGCCAACGTCCTGACTTTC. Translated: CASTKNPGANVLTF.

This chain links TRBV27 with TRBJ1-6; D unresolved. CDR1 and CDR2 from the germline V gene are MNHEY and SMNVEV (reference sequence). Trimming left V 3 bases short and J 6 bases short, with 9 bases between. The CDR3 sequence is 14 residues long. CDR3 DNA: TGTGCCAGCAGTTTGTCGCAGATTAATTCACCCCTCCACTTT. This gives the protein CASSLSQINSPLHF.

This sequence joins TRBV6-5 and TRBJ2-3; tentative D call: TRBD1 (5 bases). The germline V and J ends were trimmed by 2 bases and 4 bases, with 10 bases remaining between them. This CDR3 comprises 14 residues. Germline values: CDR1 MNHEY, CDR2 SVGAGI. In nucleotides, the CDR3 is TGTGCCAGCAGTTACCCACCCAGGGCAGATACGCAGTATTTT. This codes for CASSYPPRADTQYF.

This chain joins TRBV4-1 and TRBJ2-7; 7 nucleotides match TRBD2. CDR3 length: 14 amino acids. The V and J ends lost 2 bases and 0 bases, in that order; junction bases with no gene match: 1. CDR1 and CDR2 (germline): MGHRA, YSYEKL. The CDR3 DNA reads TGCGCCAGCAGCCAAAGGGACTACTCCTACGAGCAGTACTTC. It is translated as CASSQRDYSYEQYF.

V gene TRBV27 combines with J gene TRBJ1-3; TRBD1 is a possible D gene (6 bases). V gave up 4 bases and J gave up 0 bases, with 19 bases separating them. The CDR3 runs 18 residues. The germline gives CDR1 MNHEY, CDR2 SMNVEV (reference sequence). Here the CDR3 reads CASSSFLWTDLSGNTIYF. The CDR3, as DNA: TGTGCCAGCAGTTCGTTCTTGTGGACAGATCTCTCTGGAAACACCATATATTTT.